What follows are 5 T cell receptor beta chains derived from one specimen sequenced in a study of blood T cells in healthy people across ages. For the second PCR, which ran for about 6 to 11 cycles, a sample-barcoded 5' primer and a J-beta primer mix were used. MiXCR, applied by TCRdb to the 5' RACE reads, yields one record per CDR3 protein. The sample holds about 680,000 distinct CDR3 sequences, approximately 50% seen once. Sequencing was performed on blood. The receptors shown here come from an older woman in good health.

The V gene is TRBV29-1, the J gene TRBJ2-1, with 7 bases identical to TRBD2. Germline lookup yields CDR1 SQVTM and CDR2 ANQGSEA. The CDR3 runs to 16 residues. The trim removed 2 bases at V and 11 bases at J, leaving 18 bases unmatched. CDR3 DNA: TGCAGCGTTGAACTGAGTCGAGGCCTCGGGACTACGAAGCAGTTCTTC. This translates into CSVELSRGLGTTKQFF.

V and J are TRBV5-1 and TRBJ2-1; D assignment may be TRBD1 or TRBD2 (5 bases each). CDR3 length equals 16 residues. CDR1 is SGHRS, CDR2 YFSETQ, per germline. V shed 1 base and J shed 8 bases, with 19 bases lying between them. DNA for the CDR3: TGCGCCAGCAGCTTGTGGGGGAAGTATGGCGGAGATGAGCAGTTCTTC. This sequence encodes CASSLWGKYGGDEQFF.

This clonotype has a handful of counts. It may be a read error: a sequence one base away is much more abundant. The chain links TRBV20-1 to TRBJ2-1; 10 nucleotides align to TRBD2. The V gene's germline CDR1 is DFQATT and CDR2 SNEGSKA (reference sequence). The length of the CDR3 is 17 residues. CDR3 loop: CSAGDRFRLAGYNEQFF. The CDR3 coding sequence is TGCAGTGCTGGAGATCGCTTTAGACTAGCGGGTTACAATGAGCAGTTCTTC.

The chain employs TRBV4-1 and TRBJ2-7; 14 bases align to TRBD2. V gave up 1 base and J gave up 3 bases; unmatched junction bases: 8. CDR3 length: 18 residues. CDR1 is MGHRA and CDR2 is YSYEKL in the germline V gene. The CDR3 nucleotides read TGCGCCAGCAGCCAAGTGCCCGCGGGACTAGCGGGAGACTACGAGCAGTACTTC. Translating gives CASSQVPAGLAGDYEQYF.

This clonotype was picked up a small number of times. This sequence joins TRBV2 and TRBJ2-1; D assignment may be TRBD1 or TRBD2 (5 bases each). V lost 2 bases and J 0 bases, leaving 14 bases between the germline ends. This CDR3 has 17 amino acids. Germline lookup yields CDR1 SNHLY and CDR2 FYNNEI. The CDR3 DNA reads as TGTGCCAGCAGTGAAAGACGGGGCCTTAGCTCCTACAATGAGCAGTTCTTC. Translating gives CASSERRGLSSYNEQFF.